A single sample is the source of the 4 T cell receptor beta chains below, sequenced in a study of human T cells and chemical hapten exposure. The time point was: pre-sensitization, week 0. Treatment given: therapeutic diphenylcyclopropenone sensitization with weekly scalp DPC. TCRdb redid the calling of the RACE reads with MiXCR, one entry per CDR3 protein. The table lists about 110,000 distinct CDR3 sequences, 12% of them singletons. Sequencing used whole blood, obtained in connection with sensitization to the hapten diphenylcyclopropenone (DPC). These receptors all come from a woman between 50 and 59 years old with alopecia areata. Some clones in this sample may be carry-over from other donors' samples.

At least ten counts were recorded for this clonotype. The rearrangement links TRBV28 to TRBJ1-2; D possibly corresponds to TRBD1 (6 bases). Trimming left V 2 bases short and J 3 bases short, with 13 bases between. Germline V CDR1 and CDR2: MDHEN, SYDVKM. The CDR3 spans 15 residues. This CDR3 reads CASSLGGASHYGYTF. As DNA, the CDR3 is TGTGCCAGCAGTTTAGGGGGGGCCAGTCACTATGGCTACACCTTC.

The sample holds many counts of this clonotype. The CDR3 DNA sequence: TGCAGTGCTAGACCGGGGGGCATGAACACTGAAGCTTTCTTT. Translated, it gives CSARPGGMNTEAFF. The rearrangement joins TRBV20-1 to TRBJ1-1; possible D gene TRBD1, 6 bases. Germline CDR1 reads DFQATT; CDR2 reads SNEGSKA (reference sequence). Trimming cost V 2 bases and J 0 bases, with 10 bases left between them. The CDR3 is 14 residues long.

Remarks on this clonotype: A much larger clone differs from this one at a single base, so this may be a read error. It is likely a read error, because the conserved phenylalanine at the end of the CDR3 is missing. The V and J genes are TRBV12-3 or TRBV12-4 and TRBJ2-5; no definite D call. This CDR3 is 14 amino acids long. Trimming took 3 bases from V and 4 from J, leaving 12 bases between them. CDR3 region: CASSFWQMLETQYS. CDR3 DNA sequence: TGTGCCAGCAGTTTCTGGCAGATGTTAGAGACCCAGTACTCC.

The chain has TRBV29-1 and TRBJ2-7; TRBD1 aligns across 10 bases. Germline values: CDR1 SQVTM, CDR2 ANQGSEA. The CDR3 loop spans 13 amino acids. V lost 4 bases, J lost 6 bases, and 6 bases stayed unmatched. The CDR3 loop is CSVAGTGVGEQYF. CDR3 in DNA: TGCAGCGTTGCCGGGACAGGGGTAGGCGAGCAGTACTTC.